The present T cell receptor beta chain was sequenced within a study of shared clonotypes between healthy human individuals. CDR3 length equals 13 residues. Germline V gene data show CDR1 as SGHTA and CDR2 as FQGTGA. The J segment lost 7 bases and the V segment lost 5 bases, leaving 4 bases of the junction unmatched. In regard to this clone: This specimen includes other DNA sequences encoding the same CDR3.

Measured with immunoSEQ multiplex PCR; TCRdb has only the in-frame clones, and not every one. This table holds more than 2 million clones, nearly 97% found once. The rearrangement joins TRBV7-3 to TRBJ1-5; 8 bases are shared with TRBD1. Source material: naive CD4+ T cells sorted from blood. This sample's subset: CD45RA+ positively selected. The sequence derives from a man between 18 and 29 years old in good health. CDR3 protein: CASSPQGGQPQHF. The CDR3 DNA is TGTGCCAGCAGCCCACAGGGGGGCCAGCCCCAGCATTTT.